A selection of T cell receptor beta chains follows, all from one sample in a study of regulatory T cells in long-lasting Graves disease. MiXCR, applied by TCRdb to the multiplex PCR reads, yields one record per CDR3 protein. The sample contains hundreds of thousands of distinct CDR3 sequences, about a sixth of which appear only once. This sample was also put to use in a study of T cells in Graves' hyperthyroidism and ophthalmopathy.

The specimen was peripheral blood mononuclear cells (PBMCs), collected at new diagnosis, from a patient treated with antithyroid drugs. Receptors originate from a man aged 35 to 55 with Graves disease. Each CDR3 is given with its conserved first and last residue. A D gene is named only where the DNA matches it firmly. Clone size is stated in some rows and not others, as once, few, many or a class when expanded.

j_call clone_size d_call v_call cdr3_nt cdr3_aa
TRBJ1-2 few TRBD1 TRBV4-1 TGCGCCAGCAGCCAACCAACAGGGGTAAAAACGGATGGCTACACCTTC CASSQPTGVKTDGYTF
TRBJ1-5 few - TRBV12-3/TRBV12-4 TGTGCCAGCAGGCCAGGGCTCAATCAGCCCCAGCATTTT CASRPGLNQPQHF
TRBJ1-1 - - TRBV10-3 TGTGCCATCAGGGCCCGGGGCACTGAAGCTTTCTTT CAIRARGTEAFF
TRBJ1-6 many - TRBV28 TGTGCCAGCAGTTTAGTAATCAGTGGACAGCTAAATTCACCCCTCCACTTT CASSLVISGQLNSPLHF
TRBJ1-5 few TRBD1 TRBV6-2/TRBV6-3 TGTGCCAGCAGTGAATTCGACAGGGTAGATCAGCCCCAGCATTTT CASSEFDRVDQPQHF
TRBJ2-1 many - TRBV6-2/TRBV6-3 TGTGCCAGCAGTAACAACTACAATGAGCAGTTCTTC CASSNNYNEQFF
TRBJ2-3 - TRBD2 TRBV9 TGTGCCAGCAGCTTCTCGACTAGCGGGGGGTTATTTAGTGTGACAGATACGCAGTATTTT CASSFSTSGGLFSVTDTQYF
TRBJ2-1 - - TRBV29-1 TGCAGCGGGGGGCGTGGGAGGTACAATGAGCAGTTCTTC CSGGRGRYNEQFF
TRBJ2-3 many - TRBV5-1 TGCGCCAGCAGTCCACTCGGTGGATACGACGATACGCAGTATTTT CASSPLGGYDDTQYF
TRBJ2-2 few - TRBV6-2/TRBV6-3 TGTGCCAGCAGTGGATGGGGGGCTGAGAGGAGCACCGGGGAGCTGTTTTTT CASSGWGAERSTGELFF
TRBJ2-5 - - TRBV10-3 TGTGCCATCAGTGATTTGTGGGAGGGGGATGGACGAGAGACCCAGTACTTC CAISDLWEGDGRETQYF
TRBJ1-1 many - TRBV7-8 TGTGCCAGCAGCTGGACGGACCTAGGGGCTGAAGCTTTCTTT CASSWTDLGAEAFF